This T cell receptor (beta chain) was retrieved from a study of shared clonotypes between healthy human individuals. Data came from immunoSEQ multiplex PCR; TCRdb stores just in-frame clones and leaves some out. The table shows about 680,000 clones, with around 72% occurring only once. This receptor was taken from a woman aged 25-40 years in good health. Material for sequencing was memory CD4+ T cells sorted from blood. The subset: CD45RA-negative fraction.

The CDR3, as DNA: TGTGCCAGCAGTTCCTCCGGACTGAGAAACATTCAGTACTTC. Protein: CASSSSGLRNIQYF. This sequence joins TRBV6-5 and TRBJ2-4; tentatively, D is TRBD2 (5 bases). The germline V and J ends were trimmed by 4 bases and 6 bases, with 13 bases remaining between them. The CDR3 contains 14 residues. CDR1 and CDR2 (germline): MNHEY, SVGAGI.